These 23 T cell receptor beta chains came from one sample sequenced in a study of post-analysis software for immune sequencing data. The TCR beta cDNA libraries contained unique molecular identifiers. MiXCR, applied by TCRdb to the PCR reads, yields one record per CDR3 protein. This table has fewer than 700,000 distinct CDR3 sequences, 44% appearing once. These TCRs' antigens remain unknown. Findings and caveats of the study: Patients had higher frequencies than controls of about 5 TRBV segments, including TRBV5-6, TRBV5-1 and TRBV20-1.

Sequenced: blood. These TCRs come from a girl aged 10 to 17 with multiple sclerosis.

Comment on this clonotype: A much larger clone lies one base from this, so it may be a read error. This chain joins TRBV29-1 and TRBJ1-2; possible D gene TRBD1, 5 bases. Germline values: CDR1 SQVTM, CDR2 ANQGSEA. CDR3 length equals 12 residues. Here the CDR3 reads CSVDRAMDGDTF. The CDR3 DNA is TGCAGCGTTGACAGGGCGATGGATGGCGACACCTTC.

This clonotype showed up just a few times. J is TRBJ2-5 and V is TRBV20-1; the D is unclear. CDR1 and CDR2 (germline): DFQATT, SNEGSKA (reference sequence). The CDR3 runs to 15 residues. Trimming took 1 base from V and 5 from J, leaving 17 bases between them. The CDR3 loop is CSARAKSKGRETQYF. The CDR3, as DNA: TGCAGTGCTAGAGCTAAGAGTAAGGGCCGGGAGACCCAGTACTTC.

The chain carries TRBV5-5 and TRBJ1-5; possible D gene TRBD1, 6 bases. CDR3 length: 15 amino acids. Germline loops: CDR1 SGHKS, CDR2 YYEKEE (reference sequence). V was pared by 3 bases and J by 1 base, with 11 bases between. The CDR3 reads CASSWAGVSNQPQHF. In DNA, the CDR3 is TGTGCCAGCAGCTGGGCAGGGGTCAGCAATCAGCCCCAGCATTTT.

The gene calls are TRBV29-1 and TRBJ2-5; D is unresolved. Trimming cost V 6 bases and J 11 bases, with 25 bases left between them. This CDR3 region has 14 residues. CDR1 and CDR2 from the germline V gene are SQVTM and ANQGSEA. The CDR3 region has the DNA TGCAGCGTAGCTGCGGACCGCTTTGGCAATGAGCAGTACTTC. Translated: CSVAADRFGNEQYF. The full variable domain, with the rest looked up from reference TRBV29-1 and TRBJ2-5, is SAVISQKPSRDICQRGTSLTIQCQVDSQVTMMFWYRQQPGQSLTLIATANQGSEATYESGFVIDKFPISRPNLTFSTLTVSNMSPEDSSIYLCSVAADRFGNEQYFGPGTRLLVL.

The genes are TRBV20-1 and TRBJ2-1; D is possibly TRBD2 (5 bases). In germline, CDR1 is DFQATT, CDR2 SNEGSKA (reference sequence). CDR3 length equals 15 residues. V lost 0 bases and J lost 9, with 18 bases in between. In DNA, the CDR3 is TGCAGTGCTAGAGACCGGGCTAGCAGAAAGACTGAGCAGTTCTTC. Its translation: CSARDRASRKTEQFF.

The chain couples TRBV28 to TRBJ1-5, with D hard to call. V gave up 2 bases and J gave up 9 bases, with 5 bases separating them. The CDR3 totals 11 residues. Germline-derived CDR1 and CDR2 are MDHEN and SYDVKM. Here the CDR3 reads CASSLGPPQHF. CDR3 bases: TGTGCCAGCAGTTTAGGACCGCCCCAGCATTTT.

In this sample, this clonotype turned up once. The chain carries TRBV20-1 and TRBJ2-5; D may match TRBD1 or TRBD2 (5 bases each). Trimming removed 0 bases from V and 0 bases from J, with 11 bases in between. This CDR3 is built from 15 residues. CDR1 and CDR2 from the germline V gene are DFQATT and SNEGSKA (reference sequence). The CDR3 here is CSARDHRDDQETQYF. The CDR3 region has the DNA TGCAGTGCTAGAGACCATCGGGACGACCAAGAGACCCAGTACTTC.

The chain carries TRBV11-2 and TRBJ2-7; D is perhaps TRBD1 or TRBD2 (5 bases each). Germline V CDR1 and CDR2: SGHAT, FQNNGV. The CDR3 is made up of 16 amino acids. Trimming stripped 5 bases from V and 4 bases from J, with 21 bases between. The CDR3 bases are TGTGCCAGCAGCCACCGTCGGGGCGCAGAACAATACGAGCAGTACTTC. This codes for CASSHRRGAEQYEQYF.

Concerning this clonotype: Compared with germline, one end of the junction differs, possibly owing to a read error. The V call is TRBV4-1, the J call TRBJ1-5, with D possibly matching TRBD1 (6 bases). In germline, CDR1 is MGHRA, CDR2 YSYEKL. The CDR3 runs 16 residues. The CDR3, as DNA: TGCGCCAGCAGCCAACGGACAGAGACGGGGAATCAGTCCCAGCATTTT. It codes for CASSQRTETGNQSQHF.

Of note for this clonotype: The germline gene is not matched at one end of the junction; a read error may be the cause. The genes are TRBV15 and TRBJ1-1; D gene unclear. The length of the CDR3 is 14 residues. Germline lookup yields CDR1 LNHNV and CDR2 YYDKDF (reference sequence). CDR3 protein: CATSPYGLGTEAFF. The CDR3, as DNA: TGTGCTACCAGTCCCTACGGGCTCGGCACTGAAGCTTTCTTT.

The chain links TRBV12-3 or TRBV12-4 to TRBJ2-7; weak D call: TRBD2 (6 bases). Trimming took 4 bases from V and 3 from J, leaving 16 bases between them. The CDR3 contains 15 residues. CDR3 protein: CASSSLASNFYEQYF. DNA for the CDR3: TGTGCCAGCAGTTCCCTAGCGTCGAACTTCTACGAGCAGTACTTC.

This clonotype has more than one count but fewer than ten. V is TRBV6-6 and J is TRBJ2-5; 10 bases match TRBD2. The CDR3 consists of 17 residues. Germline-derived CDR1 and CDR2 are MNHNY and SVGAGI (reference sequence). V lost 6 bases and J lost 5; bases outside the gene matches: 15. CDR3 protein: CASRHFSGRSGRETQYF. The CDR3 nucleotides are TGTGCCAGCAGGCATTTTAGCGGGAGGTCCGGTAGGGAGACCCAGTACTTC.

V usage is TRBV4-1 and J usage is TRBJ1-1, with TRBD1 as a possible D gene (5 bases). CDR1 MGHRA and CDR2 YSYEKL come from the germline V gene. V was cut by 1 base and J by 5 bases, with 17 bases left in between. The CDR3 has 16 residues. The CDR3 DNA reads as TGCGCCAGCAGCCAAGCCTTGGTGGGGGGGAGGACTGAAGCTTTCTTT. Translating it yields CASSQALVGGRTEAFF.

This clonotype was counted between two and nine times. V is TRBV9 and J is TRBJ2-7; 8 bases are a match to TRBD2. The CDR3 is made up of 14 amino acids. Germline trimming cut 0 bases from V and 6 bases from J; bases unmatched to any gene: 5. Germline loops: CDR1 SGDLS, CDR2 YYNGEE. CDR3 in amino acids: CASSVASGTSEQYF. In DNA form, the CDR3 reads TGTGCCAGCAGCGTAGCTTCGGGGACTAGCGAGCAGTACTTC.

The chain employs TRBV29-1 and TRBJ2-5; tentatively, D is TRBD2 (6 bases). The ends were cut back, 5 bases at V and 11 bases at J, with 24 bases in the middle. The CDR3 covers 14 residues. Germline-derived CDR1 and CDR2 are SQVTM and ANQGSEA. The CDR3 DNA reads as TGCAGCGTTTCGGTTAGGAACAGTCTTCGGGAGCAGTACTTC. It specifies CSVSVRNSLREQYF.

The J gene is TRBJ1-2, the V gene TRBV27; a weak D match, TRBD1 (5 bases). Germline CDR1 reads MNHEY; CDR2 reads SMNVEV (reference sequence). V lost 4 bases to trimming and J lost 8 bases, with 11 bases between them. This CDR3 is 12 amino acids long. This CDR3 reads CASSSGRLGYTF. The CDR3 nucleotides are TGTGCCAGCAGTTCAGGGCGTTTAGGCTACACCTTC.

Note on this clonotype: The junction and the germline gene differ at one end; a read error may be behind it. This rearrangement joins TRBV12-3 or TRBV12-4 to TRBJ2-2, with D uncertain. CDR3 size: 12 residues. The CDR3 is CASSTYPIERFF. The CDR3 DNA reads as TGTGCCAGCAGTACATACCCTATTGAGCGGTTTTTT.

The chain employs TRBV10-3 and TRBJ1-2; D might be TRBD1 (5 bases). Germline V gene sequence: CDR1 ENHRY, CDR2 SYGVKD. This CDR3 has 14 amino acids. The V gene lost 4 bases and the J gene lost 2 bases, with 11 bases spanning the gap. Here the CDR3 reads CAISAAGTNYGYTF. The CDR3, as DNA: TGTGCCATCAGTGCTGCAGGGACCAACTATGGCTACACCTTC.

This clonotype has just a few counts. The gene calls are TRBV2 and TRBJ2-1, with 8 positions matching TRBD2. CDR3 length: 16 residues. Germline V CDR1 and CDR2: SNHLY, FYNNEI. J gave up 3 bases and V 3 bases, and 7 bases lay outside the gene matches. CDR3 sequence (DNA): TGTGCCAGCAGTGATATCGCGGGGGGAGTCTACAATGAGCAGTTCTTC. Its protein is CASSDIAGGVYNEQFF.

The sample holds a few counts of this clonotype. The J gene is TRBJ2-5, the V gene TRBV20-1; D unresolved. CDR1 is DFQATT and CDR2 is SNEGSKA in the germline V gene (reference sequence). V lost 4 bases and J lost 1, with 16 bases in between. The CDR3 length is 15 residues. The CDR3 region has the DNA TGCAGTGCTACTGAGACGGTAGCCGTCCAAGAGACCCAGTACTTC. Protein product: CSATETVAVQETQYF.

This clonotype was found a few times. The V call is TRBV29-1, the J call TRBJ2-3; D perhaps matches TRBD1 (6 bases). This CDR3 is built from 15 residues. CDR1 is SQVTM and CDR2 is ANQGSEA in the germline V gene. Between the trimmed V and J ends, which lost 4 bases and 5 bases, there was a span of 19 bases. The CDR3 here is CSVGLVSGVGDTQYF. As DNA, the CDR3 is TGCAGCGTTGGTTTGGTTTCAGGGGTTGGAGATACGCAGTATTTT.

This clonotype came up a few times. CDR3 loop: CASIRRGLAGANVLTF. The CDR3, as DNA: TGTGCCAGCATCAGAAGGGGGCTAGCTGGGGCCAACGTCCTGACTTTC. The chain couples TRBV12-3 or TRBV12-4 to TRBJ2-6; 7 nucleotides match TRBD1. The CDR3 is made up of 16 amino acids. After removal of 7 bases from V and 2 bases from J, the junction contained 8 bases not matched to a gene.

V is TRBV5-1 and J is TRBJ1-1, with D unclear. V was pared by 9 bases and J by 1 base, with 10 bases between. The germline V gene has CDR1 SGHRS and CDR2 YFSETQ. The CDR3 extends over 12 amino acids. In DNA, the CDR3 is TGCGCCACCCGAGGGCAGAACACTGAAGCTTTCTTT. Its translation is CATRGQNTEAFF.